This T cell receptor beta chain was captured by sequencing in a study of vaccination and CD4 T cells after COVID-19. Across the study: Convalescent cases comprised under ten mild and one severe, all SARS-CoV-2 positive by nasal swab PCR. For control cultures, the treatment was a CEFX pool, an HIV-1 Nef pool, or no peptide.

As to treatment: approximately 9-day PBMC culture with coronavirus spike peptide pools or control peptides (ViraFEST assay). Note on this clonotype: The antigen is undetermined.

The germline gives CDR1 MDHEN, CDR2 SYDVKM. V shed 0 bases and J shed 6 bases, with 5 bases lying between them. The length of the CDR3 is 12 residues. Sequenced with the Oncomine TCR Beta short-read assay was DNA taken from cultured CD4+ T cells. MiXCR was run by TCRdb on the PCR reads, yielding one entry per CDR3 protein. The table lists over 14,000 distinct CDR3 sequences, 51% of them singletons. The TCR sequence derives from a human donor who had recovered from COVID-19. Sequenced input: CD4+ T cells from blood, cultured in vitro. This sequence joins TRBV28 and TRBJ1-2, with D unresolved. The DNA of the CDR3 is TGTGCCAGCAGTTTATGGCCGGATGGCTACACCTTC. Its protein is CASSLWPDGYTF.